Listed below are T cell receptor beta chains from one sample, sequenced in a study of T cell responses to AZD1222 COVID-19 vaccine. Here immunoSEQ multiplex PCR was the method, and the copy in TCRdb shows in-frame clones only, minus some. Here the sample spans 90,000 to 120,000 clones, just under 95% being singletons. The sample consisted of peripheral blood, taken on day 0 of AZD1222 vaccination. Every receptor here comes from an adult in good health. Each CDR3 is given with its conserved first and last residue. The D gene is left open where the match is weak. Not all rows give a size; the values are once, few, many and, for expanded clones, a class.

>13|.|.|TRBJ2-3|TRBV28
TGTGCCAGCAGGGCAGGGTACACAGATACGCAGTATTTT
CASRAGYTDTQYF
>14|once|.|TRBJ2-2|TRBV18
TGTGCCAGCTCACCAGGGGTCGACACCGGGGAGCTGTTTTTT
CASSPGVDTGELFF
>16|once|.|TRBJ1-3|TRBV5-6
TGTGCCAGCAGCTTGTACGGGGGGCTGTCTGGAAACACCATATATTTT
CASSLYGGLSGNTIYF
>14|.|.|TRBJ2-1|TRBV6-5
TGTGCCAGCAGTTACTCGGGCCCTGCGCGGGAGCAGTTCTTC
CASSYSGPAREQFF
>15|.|.|TRBJ1-1|TRBV18
TGTGCCAGCTCACCCCAGGGGAAGGCGAACACTGAAGCTTTCTTT
CASSPQGKANTEAFF
>16|once|.|TRBJ1-5|TRBV27
TGTGCCAGCAGTATCCGACGCCCGGGGGAAGGTCAGCCCCAGCATTTT
CASSIRRPGEGQPQHF
>15|.|.|TRBJ1-2|TRBV5-1
TGCGCCAGCAGCTTGGAGGGGGAGGTAAACTATGGCTACACCTTC
CASSLEGEVNYGYTF
>16|.|TRBD2|TRBJ2-7|TRBV18
TGTGCCAGCTCACCACAGCTAGCGGGAGGAAAGTACGAGCAGTACTTC
CASSPQLAGGKYEQYF
>13|.|.|TRBJ2-3|TRBV7-2
TGTGCCAGCAGCCCGAGTCCGCCAGATACGCAGTATTTT
CASSPSPPDTQYF
>14|.|.|TRBJ1-1|TRBV2
TGTGCCAGCAAAGTGAATGGAGGGGCCACTGAAGCTTTCTTT
CASKVNGGATEAFF
>16|once|TRBD1|TRBJ1-5|TRBV11-2
TGTGCCAGCAGCGCGACAGGGGCGGGGGGCAATCAGCCCCAGCATTTT
CASSATGAGGNQPQHF
>13|.|TRBD1|TRBJ2-2|TRBV7-6
TGTGCCAGCAGCCCCGACAGGGGCCGGGAGCTGTTTTTT
CASSPDRGRELFF
>17|.|TRBD1|TRBJ1-6|TRBV5-1
TGCGCCAGCAGCTTGGCACCAACGGGACAGGGGACAGCACCCCTCCACTTT
CASSLAPTGQGTAPLHF
>14|once|TRBD1|TRBJ1-1|TRBV18
TGTGCCAGCTCTCTCGGGACAGGGCTCCCTGAAGCTTTCTTT
CASSLGTGLPEAFF
>15|.|TRBD1|TRBJ2-7|TRBV6-1
TGTGCCAGCAGTGAATGGGGGACAGGGACCTACGAGCAGTACTTC
CASSEWGTGTYEQYF
>15|.|.|TRBJ2-2|TRBV7-9
TGTGCCAGCAGCCCTCGGGGGCCGAACACCGGGGAGCTGTTTTTT
CASSPRGPNTGELFF
>14|.|.|TRBJ1-5|TRBV4-1
TGCGCCAGCAGCCACGCGAGGGATGGTCAGCCCCAGCATTTT
CASSHARDGQPQHF
>11|.|.|TRBJ1-1|TRBV20-1
TGCAGGGCCGAAAAGGGGACTGAAGCTTTCTTT
CRAEKGTEAFF
>15|once|.|TRBJ2-3|TRBV3-1/TRBV3-2
TGTGCCAGCAGCCAGGGTCCAGGTAGCACAGATACGCAGTATTTT
CASSQGPGSTDTQYF
>13|.|.|TRBJ2-7|TRBV30
TGTGCCTGGGGAAATGGAGGGGGCTACGAGCAGTACTTC
CAWGNGGGYEQYF
>13|.|.|TRBJ1-1|TRBV18
TGTGCCAGCCAGTCGGGGGGTACCACTGAAGCTTTCTTT
CASQSGGTTEAFF
>16|.|.|TRBJ1-2|TRBV30
TGTGCCTGGGAGCTTGGGGGAGGAGGGCTAACTGGTGGCTACACCTTC
CAWELGGGGLTGGYTF
>15|.|TRBD1|TRBJ1-5|TRBV28
TGTGCCAGCAGTTTTCGGACAGGGGGCTATCAGCCCCAGCATTTT
CASSFRTGGYQPQHF
>14|.|.|TRBJ2-4|TRBV11-3
TGTGCCAGCGGGGGCGGGGGAGCCAAAAACATTCAGTACTTC
CASGGGGAKNIQYF
>17|.|TRBD1|TRBJ1-4|TRBV6-7
TGTGCCAGCAGTTACCCCGACAGGGGGCGGTCTAATGAAAAACTGTTTTTT
CASSYPDRGRSNEKLFF
>14|.|.|TRBJ1-6|TRBV5-6
TGTGCCAGCAGTCGCCTTGCGGGAGATTCACCCCTCCACTTT
CASSRLAGDSPLHF
>14|.|.|TRBJ1-2|TRBV6-6
TGTGCCAGCAGTTACGTTCGGGGCCGTTTTGGCTACACCTTC
CASSYVRGRFGYTF
>14|.|.|TRBJ1-1|TRBV5-8
TGTGCCAGCAGCTCAACGATACACGACACTGAAGCTTTCTTT
CASSSTIHDTEAFF
>16|.|TRBD2|TRBJ2-1|TRBV9
TGTGCCAGCAGCGCCCCCAAGCGGGGGGTTTACAATGAGCAGTTCTTC
CASSAPKRGVYNEQFF
>14|.|TRBD1|TRBJ1-1|TRBV6-5
TGTGCCAGCAGTTGGACAGGGCGCTACACTGAAGCTTTCTTT
CASSWTGRYTEAFF
>14|.|.|TRBJ2-7|TRBV6-5
TGTGCCAGCAGCACGACGGGACCCACCTACGAGCAGTACTTC
CASSTTGPTYEQYF
>15|.|TRBD1|TRBJ2-7|TRBV5-6
TGTGCCAGCAGCTTGTACGGACAGGTCTCCTACGAGCAGTACTTC
CASSLYGQVSYEQYF
>14|.|.|TRBJ1-3|TRBV7-9
TGTGCCAGCAGCCCTCCGCCCTCTGGAAACACCATATATTTT
CASSPPPSGNTIYF
>13|.|.|TRBJ1-5|TRBV6-1
TGTGCCAGCAGTGAATTATGGGATCAGCCCCAGCATTTT
CASSELWDQPQHF
>13|.|.|TRBJ1-3|TRBV29-1
TGCAGCGTTGAGCCGTGGGGGCAGGACACCATATATTTT
CSVEPWGQDTIYF
>15|.|.|TRBJ1-1|TRBV7-2
TGTGCCAGCAGGGCATTGGGGGGCCAGAACACTGAAGCTTTCTTT
CASRALGGQNTEAFF
>15|once|.|TRBJ2-7|TRBV6-5
TGTGCCAGCAGTCGTAACCCCAGGGATTCCTACGAGCAGTACTTC
CASSRNPRDSYEQYF
>13|.|.|TRBJ1-1|TRBV18
TGTGCCAGCTCCCAGGGGCAGGGAAAAACGGCTTTCTTT
CASSQGQGKTAFF
>14|few|.|TRBJ1-5|TRBV2
TGTGCCAGCAGTGGCCGGGACAGCAATCAGCCCCAGCATTTT
CASSGRDSNQPQHF
>16|once|.|TRBJ1-1|TRBV4-3
.
CASSQEWGTGSPTSFF
>10|.|.|TRBJ1-2|TRBV2
TGTGCCAGCAGTAACTATGGCTACACCTTC
CASSNYGYTF
>15|.|TRBD1|TRBJ1-2|TRBV5-1
TGCGCCAGCAGCCCAGAGGAGGGGACAGGTCGTGGCTACACCTTC
CASSPEEGTGRGYTF
>13|.|.|TRBJ1-4|TRBV30
TGTGCCGGGGCGAATGATCCTAATGAAAAACTGTTTTTT
CAGANDPNEKLFF
>16|.|.|TRBJ2-2|TRBV5-6
TGTGCCAGCAGCTCGGTGGTGGCCGCGAACACCGGGGAGCTGTTTTTT
CASSSVVAANTGELFF
>14|.|.|TRBJ2-1|TRBV5-1
TGCGCCAGCAGCTCTGCCGACTCAAACAATGAGCAGTTCTTC
CASSSADSNNEQFF
>16|.|.|TRBJ1-1|TRBV7-8
TGTGCCAGCAGCCCGCTCTATACGGGAATGAACACTGAAGCTTTCTTT
CASSPLYTGMNTEAFF
>16|.|.|TRBJ2-3|TRBV9
TGTGCCAGCAGCCCTCTTCTGGTACCGAGCACAGATACGCAGTATTTT
CASSPLLVPSTDTQYF
>15|.|.|TRBJ2-6|TRBV6-1
TGTGCCAGCAGTGATCGGAGGGCTGGGGCCAACGTCCTGACTTTC
CASSDRRAGANVLTF
>13|.|TRBD1|TRBJ2-7|TRBV2
TGTGCCAGCTCCGGGACAGGCCTTTACGAGCAGTACTTC
CASSGTGLYEQYF
>14|.|.|TRBJ1-1|TRBV19
TGTGCCAGTAATCGGGGTTTCCTGAACACTGAAGCTTTCTTT
CASNRGFLNTEAFF
>12|.|.|TRBJ1-1|TRBV11-2
TGTGCCAGCAGCTTAGTCGGGGGCGTAGCTTTCTTT
CASSLVGGVAFF